This T cell receptor (beta chain) comes out of a study of shared clonotypes between healthy human individuals (dated by TCRdb to 2020 to 2022). The study in broad terms: Three men and a couple of women, aged 18 to 49 years, made up the cohort. To increase sequencing depth and limit assay-specific biases, TCR repertoire library preparation and sequencing were carried out by different laboratories using diverse techniques. For each donor, CD4 naive and CD4 memory were each run on three plates, CD8 naive on two plates, and CD8 memory on one plate. Blood TCR repertoires of five healthy adults were deeply sequenced to estimate repertoire size and the extent of clonotype sharing between individuals. Per donor, leukapheresis produced somewhere between about 0.94 and 9.5 billion PBMCs. Results the study describes overall, beyond this receptor: Sharing across four donors was observed for around 5% of naive CD4, about 3.2% of naive CD8, 2.3% of memory CD4, and roughly 0.4% of memory CD8 clonotypes. Higher generation probabilities were observed for clonotypes shared by all four sorted-subset donors than for non-shared clonotypes. Pairwise subsampling led to the expectation that sequencing depth would affect the degree of clonotype sharing among donors. Because the study included a small number of donors, the genetic and exposure-history diversity represented was limited. Larger estimated clonotype richness was generally found for naive subsets than for memory subsets. Rarefaction of sorted-subset datasets indicated incomplete sequencing despite the large sequencing depth. Sampling was restricted to blood, and TCR repertoires in tissues likely differ from the TCR repertoires found in blood.

In regard to this clone: Its recognized antigen is unknown. No much larger clone is present one base from it, and per-base qualities are unavailable.

Donors were healthy HIV-negative adults with no recently reported acute infections or vaccinations. All donors were Caucasian adults living in Nashville, Tennessee, USA. CD4+ T cells were enriched by magnetic negative selection; naive cells were then positively selected on CD45RA, and the negative fraction formed the memory subset. Blood was obtained by leukapheresis, after which PBMCs were separated by Ficoll-Histopaque density gradient centrifugation and cryopreserved in liquid nitrogen vapor phase. Purity and quantity of every magnetically sorted T cell population were checked by analytical flow cytometry. Each sorted fraction had its genomic DNA isolated and then quantified by UV absorbance on a Nanodrop 2000c. TCR CDR3 regions were amplified from genomic DNA by multiplex PCR using the deep immunoSEQ assay. Extracted genomic DNA from each cell subset was distributed evenly across all wells of several immunoSEQ 96-well plates, and each plate was treated as a replicate. For sorted subsets, each replicate PCR was loaded with 150 to 250 ng genomic DNA, equivalent to 32,000 or so T cell genomes. Purified libraries were quantified with a Qubit 3.0 fluorometer, sized on a Bioanalyzer 2100, and re-quantified with the KAPA Library Quantification kit. Each immunoSEQ 96-well plate was sequenced on its own single-read 150-cycle Illumina NextSeq 550 flow cell. On the study's bioinformatics: Because the immunoSEQ output included only junctional sequences and no quality scores, the filtering could not be the same as the filtering used for full-length reads. To assign V/J genes and CDR3, sequences were annotated against IMGT germline references using PyIR, a Python wrapper for IgBLAST v1.9. Reads were removed for weak V/J assignments (E-value above 1e-6), missing CDR3, stop codons, out-of-frame junctions, or ambiguous translated residues. V3J clonotypes were defined as sequences sharing the same inferred V gene, J gene, and CDR3 amino acid sequence. To compute the percentage overlap between repertoires, the number of shared unique clonotypes was divided by the size of the smaller repertoire. Three approaches were used to assess repertoire richness: RTK rarefaction, the Chao1 estimator, and Recon v2.1 estimates of unobserved clonotypes. Generation probabilities for all TCRbeta clonotypes obtained by the gDNA method from a handful of donors were computed using OLGA. TCRdb's version of the immuneACCESS table is confined to in-frame rearrangements and falls short of the full clone set. An unresolved V gene accounts for under half of the shortfall where checked; the remainder is of unknown origin. The V and J calls and clone size are taken from that table; D and trimming were inferred from the DNA. The sample yields 2.3 million or so clones; 93% were counted once. Around 0.4% of the sample lies in the top ten.

What was sequenced was naive CD4+ T cells from PBMCs. What this sample's cell subset or site label stands for: CD45RA+ positively selected. This TCR was sampled from a man aged 18 to 35 in good health. Some clones in this sample may be carry-over from other donors' samples.

CDR3 sequence: CASSPDRALGEQYF. The DNA reads TGCGCCAGCAGCCCTGACAGGGCGTTGGGCGAGCAGTACTTC. The rearranged segments are TRBV5-1 and TRBJ2-7, and TRBD1 aligns with 7 junction nucleotides. The CDR3 runs 14 residues from the cysteine to the phenylalanine. Just the 42-base CDR3 DNA is kept, in frame starting at base 1. Sequences SGHRS (CDR1) and YFSETQ (CDR2) are obtained from the germline V gene. Trimming accounts for 4 bases at V and 6 bases at J, while the number of junction bases matched to no gene is 10.